This record looks at one T cell receptor (beta chain) sequence and its context. Its antigen is as yet unknown. This entry comes from a study of T cells after yellow fever vaccination. Looking at the study overall: Libraries from low-cell-number fractions were prepared with the SMART-Seq v4 Ultra Low Input RNA kit. General study points: Clonotypes appearing in both CD4 and CD8 compartments existed, and their share was small. Post-booster repertoires contained most primary-vaccination clones again (about 96% CD4, about 90% CD8).

UMIs were added to TCR cDNA along with a universal primer site when it was made by 5'RACE template switching. TCRdb analysed the 5' RACE reads with MiXCR anew, one entry per CDR3 protein. The sample has about 240,000 distinct CDR3 sequences, 6.9% seen once. Germline V gene data show CDR1 as LGHDT and CDR2 as YNNKEL (reference sequence). Trimming removed 7 bases from V and 0 bases from J, with 16 bases in between. This CDR3 is built from 16 residues. This material consisted of CD4+ T cells sorted from PBMCs, taken 15 days after the yellow fever booster vaccination. The chain recombines TRBV3-1 with TRBJ1-3, with D unresolved. This receptor was obtained from a man aged 25-45 years who received the YFV17D yellow fever vaccine. CDR3 sequence reads: CASTLGGRISGNTIYF. CDR3 sequence (DNA): TGTGCCAGCACGCTGGGCGGCCGAATCTCTGGAAACACCATATATTTT.